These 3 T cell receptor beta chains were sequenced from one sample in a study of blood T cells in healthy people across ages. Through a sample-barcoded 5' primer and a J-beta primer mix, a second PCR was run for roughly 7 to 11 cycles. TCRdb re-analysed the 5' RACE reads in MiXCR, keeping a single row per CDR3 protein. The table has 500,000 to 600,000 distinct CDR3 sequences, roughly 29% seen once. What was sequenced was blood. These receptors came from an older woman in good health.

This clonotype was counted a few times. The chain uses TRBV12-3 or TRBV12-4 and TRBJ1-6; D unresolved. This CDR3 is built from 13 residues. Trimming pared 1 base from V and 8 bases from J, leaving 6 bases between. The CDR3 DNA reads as TGTGCCAGCAGTTTAGGCACGGATTCACCCCTCCACTTT. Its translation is CASSLGTDSPLHF.

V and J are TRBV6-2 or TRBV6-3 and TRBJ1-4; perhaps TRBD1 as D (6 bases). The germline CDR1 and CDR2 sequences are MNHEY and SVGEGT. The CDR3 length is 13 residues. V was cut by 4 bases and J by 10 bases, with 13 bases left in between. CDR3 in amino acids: CASSFQGRGKLFF. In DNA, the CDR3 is TGTGCCAGCAGTTTCCAGGGGAGGGGAAAACTGTTTTTT.

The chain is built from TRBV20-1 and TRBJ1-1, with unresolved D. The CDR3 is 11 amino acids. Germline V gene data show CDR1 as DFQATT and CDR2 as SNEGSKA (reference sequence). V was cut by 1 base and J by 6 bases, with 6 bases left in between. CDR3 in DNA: TGCAGTGCTAGAGGACAACCTGAAGCTTTCTTT. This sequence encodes CSARGQPEAFF.